This T cell receptor (beta chain) was sequenced for a study of blood T cells in healthy people across ages (dated by TCRdb to about 2015). Background on the whole study: Template switching captured roughly one uniquely barcoded TCR beta cDNA molecule per two T cells in model experiments. To track age-related changes in TCR beta repertoire diversity, the study relied on deep sequencing normalized with unique cDNA molecular identifiers. For two donors (one aged 18 to 29 and one aged 80 or older), the study analyzed two additional independent replicas of 1 million unique cDNA reads from the same blood draw. To avoid experimental bias, donors of different ages were randomly spread across the sequencing lanes. The donors were split into four age groups: young (average around 15 years), middle-aged (about 40), aged (approximately 60) and long-lived (about 82).

The donors were about 40 Caucasian individuals from Russia, aged roughly 6 to 100 years, who were systemically healthy. About 9.8 milliliters of peripheral blood were drawn from each donor into EDTA-treated Vacutainer tubes. Ficoll-Paque density-gradient centrifugation was used to isolate PBMCs, with at least 7 million obtained per sample. Trizol reagent was used to extract total RNA from the PBMCs, yielding at least 6 micrograms per sample. Naive CD45RAhigh/CD27high T cell percentages were measured by flow cytometry on a PBMC aliquot from every donor. Receptors were amplified or captured by 5' RACE. Data came from an Illumina HiSeq 2500. A second about 7 to 11 cycle PCR used a sample-barcoded 5' primer and a J-beta primer mix. A unique molecular identifier was introduced onto each TCR beta cDNA molecule by a template-switch 5' adaptor carrying 12 random nucleotides. Each sample yielded at least 3 million CDR3-containing paired-end reads. First-strand cDNA synthesis was performed from all RNA using the Mint cDNA synthesis kit, with priming by a TRBC-specific oligonucleotide. Following uracil-DNA glycosylase treatment, a first 18-cycle PCR with universal primers M1SS and BC2_uni_R was performed on all cDNA. Per the original workflow: For normalization, 1 million high-quality reads were randomly selected from each sample, with every read carrying a distinct molecular identifier. Reads sharing molecular identifiers were discarded rather than binned into consensus sequences. MiTCR, with a Q25 quality threshold and the strictest error-elimination algorithm, was used for CDR3 identification, clonotype clustering and error correction. A nonparametric unseen species model using Euler transformation provided a lower-bound estimate of total TCR beta diversity. The raw public data were reprocessed by TCRdb itself: fastp quality trimming at Q25, MiXCR clonotype calling, in-frame beta chains only. Rows with one shared CDR3 protein collapse into an entry with the most common genes and DNA. These V and J calls derive from TCRdb rather than the authors' analysis. The sample profile shows 500,000 to 600,000 distinct CDR3 sequences; about 26% of them were found once. The leading ten clones occupy 15% to 20% of the sample.

Comment on this clonotype: No cognate antigen has been identified for it. Nothing much larger sits one base from this clone, and base qualities are not available.

Points the paper makes about the study in general: Observed TCR beta diversity per million T cells fell roughly linearly with age, and a significant reduction was already apparent by age about 43. Estimates of total diversity based on one million sequenced T cells were regarded as lower bounds and as underestimates. The CMV infection status of donors was not known, potentially confounding age-related changes in expanded clonotypes. The long-lived group showed more naive CD4+ T cells, fewer expanded clones and increased TCR diversity than the aged group, suggesting age selection. Bulk unsorted PBMC profiling prevented conclusive comparison of naive and antigen-experienced compartments. The percentage of naive T cells measured by flow cytometry correlated strongly with observed TCR beta diversity.

From cysteine to phenylalanine, the CDR3 is 14 amino acids long. Only CDR3 DNA remains: 42 bases, in frame from the first base. Sequences MNHNS (CDR1) and SASEGT (CDR2) are obtained from the germline V gene. Between the V and J ends, shortened by 10 bases and 1 base respectively, the junction contains 16 bases. Sequencing input: blood. The source of this sequence is a woman in her 70s in good health. The chain links TRBV6-1 with TRBJ1-1; the D gene cannot be named for sure. At the DNA level, the sequence is TGTGCCACCTCTCCGGACCGAAAGAACACTGAAGCTTTCTTT. This gives the protein CATSPDRKNTEAFF.